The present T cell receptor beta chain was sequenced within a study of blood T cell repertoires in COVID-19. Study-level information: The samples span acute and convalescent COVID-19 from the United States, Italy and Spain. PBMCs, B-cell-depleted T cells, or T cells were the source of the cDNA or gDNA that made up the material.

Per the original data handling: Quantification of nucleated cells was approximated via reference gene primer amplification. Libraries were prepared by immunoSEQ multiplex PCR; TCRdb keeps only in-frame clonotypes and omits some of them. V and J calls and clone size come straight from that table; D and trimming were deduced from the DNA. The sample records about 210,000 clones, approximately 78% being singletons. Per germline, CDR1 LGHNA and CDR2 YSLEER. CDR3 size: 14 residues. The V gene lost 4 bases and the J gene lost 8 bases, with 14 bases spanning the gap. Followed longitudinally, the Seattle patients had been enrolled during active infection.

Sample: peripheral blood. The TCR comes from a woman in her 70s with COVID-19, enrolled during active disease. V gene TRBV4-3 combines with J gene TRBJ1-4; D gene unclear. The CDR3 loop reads CASSPDYREEKLFF. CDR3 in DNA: TGCGCCAGCAGCCCGGACTATCGGGAAGAAAAACTGTTTTTT.